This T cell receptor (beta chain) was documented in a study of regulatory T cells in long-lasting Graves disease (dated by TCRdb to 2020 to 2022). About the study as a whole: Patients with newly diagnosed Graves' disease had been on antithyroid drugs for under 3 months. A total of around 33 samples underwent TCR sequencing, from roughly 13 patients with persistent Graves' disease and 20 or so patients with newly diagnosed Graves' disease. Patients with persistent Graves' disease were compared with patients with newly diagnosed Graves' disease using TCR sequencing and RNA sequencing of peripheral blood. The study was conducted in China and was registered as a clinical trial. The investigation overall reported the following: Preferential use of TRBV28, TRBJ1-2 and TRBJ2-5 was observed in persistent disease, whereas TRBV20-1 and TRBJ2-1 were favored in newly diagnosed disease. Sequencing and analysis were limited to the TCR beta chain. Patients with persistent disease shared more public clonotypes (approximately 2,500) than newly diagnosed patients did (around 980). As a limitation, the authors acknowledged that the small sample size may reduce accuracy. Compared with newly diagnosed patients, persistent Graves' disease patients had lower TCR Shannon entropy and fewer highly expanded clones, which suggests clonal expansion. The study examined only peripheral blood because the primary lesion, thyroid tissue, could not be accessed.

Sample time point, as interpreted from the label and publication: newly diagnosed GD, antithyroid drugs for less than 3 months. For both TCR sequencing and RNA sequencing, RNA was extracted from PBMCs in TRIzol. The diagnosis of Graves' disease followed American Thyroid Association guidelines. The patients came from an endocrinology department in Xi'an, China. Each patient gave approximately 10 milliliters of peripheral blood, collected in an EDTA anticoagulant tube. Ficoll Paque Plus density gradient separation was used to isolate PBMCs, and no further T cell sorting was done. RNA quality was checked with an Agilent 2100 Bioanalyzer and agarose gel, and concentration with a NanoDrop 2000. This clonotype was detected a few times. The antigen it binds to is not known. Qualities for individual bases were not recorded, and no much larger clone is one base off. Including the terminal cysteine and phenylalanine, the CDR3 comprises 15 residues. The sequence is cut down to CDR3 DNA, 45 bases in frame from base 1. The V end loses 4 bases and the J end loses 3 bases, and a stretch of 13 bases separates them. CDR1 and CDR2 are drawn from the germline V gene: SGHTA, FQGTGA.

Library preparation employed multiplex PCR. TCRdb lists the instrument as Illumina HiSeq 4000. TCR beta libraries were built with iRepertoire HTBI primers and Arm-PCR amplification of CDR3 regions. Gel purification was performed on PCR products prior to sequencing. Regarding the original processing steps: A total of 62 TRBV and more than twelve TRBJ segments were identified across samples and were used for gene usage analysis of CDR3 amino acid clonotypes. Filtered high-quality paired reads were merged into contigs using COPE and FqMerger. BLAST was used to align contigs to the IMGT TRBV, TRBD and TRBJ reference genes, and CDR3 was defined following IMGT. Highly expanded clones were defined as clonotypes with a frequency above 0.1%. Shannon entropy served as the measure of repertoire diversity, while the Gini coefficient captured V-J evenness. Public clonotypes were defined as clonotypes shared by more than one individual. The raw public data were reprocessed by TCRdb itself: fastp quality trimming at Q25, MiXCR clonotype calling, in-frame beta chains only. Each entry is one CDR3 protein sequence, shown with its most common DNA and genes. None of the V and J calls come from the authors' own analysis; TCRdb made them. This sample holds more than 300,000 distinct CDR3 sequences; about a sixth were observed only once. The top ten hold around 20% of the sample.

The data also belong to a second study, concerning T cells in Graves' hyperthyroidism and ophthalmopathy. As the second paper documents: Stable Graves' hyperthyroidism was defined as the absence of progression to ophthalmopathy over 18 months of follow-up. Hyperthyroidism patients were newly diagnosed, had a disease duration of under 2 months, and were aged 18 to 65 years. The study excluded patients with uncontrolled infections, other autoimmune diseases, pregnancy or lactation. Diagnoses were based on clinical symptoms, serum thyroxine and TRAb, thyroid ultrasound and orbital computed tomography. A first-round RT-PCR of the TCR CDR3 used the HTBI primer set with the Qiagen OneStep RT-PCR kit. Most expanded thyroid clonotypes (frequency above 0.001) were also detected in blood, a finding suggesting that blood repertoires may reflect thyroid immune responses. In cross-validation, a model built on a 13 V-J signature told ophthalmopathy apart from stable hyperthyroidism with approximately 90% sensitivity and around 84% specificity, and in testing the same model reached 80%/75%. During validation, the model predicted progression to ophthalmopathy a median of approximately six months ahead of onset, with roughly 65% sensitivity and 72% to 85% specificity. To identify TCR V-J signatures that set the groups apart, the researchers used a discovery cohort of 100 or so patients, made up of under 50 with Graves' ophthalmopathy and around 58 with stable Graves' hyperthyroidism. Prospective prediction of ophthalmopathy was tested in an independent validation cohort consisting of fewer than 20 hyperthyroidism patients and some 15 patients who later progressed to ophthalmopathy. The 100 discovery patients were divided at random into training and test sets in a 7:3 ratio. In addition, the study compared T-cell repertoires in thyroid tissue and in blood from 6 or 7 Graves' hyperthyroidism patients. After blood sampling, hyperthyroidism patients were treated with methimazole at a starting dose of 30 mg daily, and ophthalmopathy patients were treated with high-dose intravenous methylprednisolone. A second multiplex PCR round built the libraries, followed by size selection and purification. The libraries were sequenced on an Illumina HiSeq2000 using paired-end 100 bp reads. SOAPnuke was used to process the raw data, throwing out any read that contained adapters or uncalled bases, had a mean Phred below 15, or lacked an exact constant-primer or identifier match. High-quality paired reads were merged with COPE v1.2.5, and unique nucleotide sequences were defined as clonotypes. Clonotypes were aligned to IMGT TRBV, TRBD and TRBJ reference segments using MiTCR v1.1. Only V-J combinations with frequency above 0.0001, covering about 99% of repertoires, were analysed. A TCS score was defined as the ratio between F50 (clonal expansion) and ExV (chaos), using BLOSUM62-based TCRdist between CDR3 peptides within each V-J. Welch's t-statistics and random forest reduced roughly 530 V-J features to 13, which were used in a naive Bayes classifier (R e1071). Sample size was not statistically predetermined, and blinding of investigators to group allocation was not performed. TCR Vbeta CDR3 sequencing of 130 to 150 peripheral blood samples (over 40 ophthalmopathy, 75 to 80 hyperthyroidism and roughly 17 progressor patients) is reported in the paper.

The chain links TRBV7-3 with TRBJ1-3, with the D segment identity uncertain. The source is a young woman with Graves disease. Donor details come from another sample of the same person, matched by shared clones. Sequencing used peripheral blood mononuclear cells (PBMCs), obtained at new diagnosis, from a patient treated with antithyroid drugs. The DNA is TGTGCCAGCAGCTCAACGGGCGGGGTTGGAAACACCATATATTTT. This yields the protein CASSSTGGVGNTIYF. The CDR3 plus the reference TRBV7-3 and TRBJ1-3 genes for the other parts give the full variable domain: GAGVSQTPSNKVTEKGKYVELRCDPISGHTALYWYRQSLGQGPEFLIYFQGTGAADDSGLPNDRFFAVRPEGSVSTLKIQRTERGDSAVYLCASSSTGGVGNTIYFGEGSWLTVV.